This T cell receptor (beta chain) was recovered during a study of OX40 agonist ivuxolimab in advanced cancers. Background on the study: Partial responses were achieved by three patients, of whom one had hepatocellular carcinoma and two had cutaneous melanoma. Whole-study findings and limits: Also present in some nonresponders was a low level of normalized T-cell clonal expansion.

Some clones are missing from TCRdb's copy, which holds only in-frame ones; the method was immunoSEQ multiplex PCR. The sample consists of 70,000 to 95,000 clones, about 90% of them appearing once. V was trimmed by 10 bases and J by 3 bases, leaving 18 bases between them. The CDR3 is made up of 14 amino acids. Germline CDR1 reads MNHNS; CDR2 reads SASEGT. This clone was seen a handful of times. Its antigen is unidentified. J is TRBJ1-1 and V is TRBV6-1; possibly TRBD1 for D (5 bases). The sequences come from CD4+ or CD8+ T cells sorted from blood, collected in a trial of the OX40 agonist ivuxolimab. This sequence originates from an adult with an advanced solid tumor such as melanoma, head and neck, liver or kidney cancer. In nucleotides, the CDR3 is TGTGCCAATCAAAGGATCGGGACGGACACTGAAGCTTTCTTT. This encodes CANQRIGTDTEAFF.